These T cell receptor beta chains were read from a single sample in a study of cytomegalovirus exposure and HLA in healthy donors. Sequencing used immunoSEQ multiplex PCR; TCRdb keeps in-frame clones, though not all of them. The sample carries about 200,000 clones, about 82% recorded once. Sequenced sample: PBMCs. The origin of the receptors is a woman between 50 and 59 years old in good health and CMV-seronegative. The CDR3 runs from the conserved cysteine through the conserved F or W. A D gene is named only where the DNA matches it firmly. Clone sizes are given selectively: once, few, many, or a class where the clone is expanded.

j_call	v_call	d_call	clone_size	cdr3_aa	cdr3_nt
TRBJ2-1	TRBV5-1	TRBD2	once	CASSLEGLAANEQFF	TGCGCCAGCAGCTTGGAAGGACTAGCGGCCAATGAGCAGTTCTTC
TRBJ2-3	TRBV6-1	NA	NA	CASKDPPSDTDTQYF	TGTGCCAGCAAAGATCCGCCTAGCGACACAGATACGCAGTATTTT
TRBJ2-7	TRBV6-1	NA	NA	CASSGAGKSYEQYF	TGTGCCAGCAGTGGGGCAGGGAAGTCCTACGAGCAGTACTTC
TRBJ2-7	TRBV29-1	NA	NA	CSVEADSYEQYF	TGCAGCGTTGAAGCGGACAGTTACGAGCAGTACTTC
TRBJ2-2	TRBV7-2	NA	NA	CASSLESGLSWKLFF	TGTGCCAGCAGCTTAGAATCAGGTCTAAGTTGGAAGCTGTTTTTT
TRBJ2-1	TRBV6-4	NA	NA	CASSEQLASSYNEQFF	TGTGCCAGCAGTGAGCAGCTAGCGAGCTCCTACAATGAGCAGTTCTTC
TRBJ2-7	TRBV11-2	NA	NA	CASSLAPTGMSSYEQYF	TGTGCCAGCAGCTTAGCCCCGACAGGAATGAGCTCCTACGAGCAGTACTTC
TRBJ1-2	TRBV29-1	TRBD1	NA	CSAGQGNGYTF	TGCAGCGCTGGACAGGGCAATGGCTACACCTTC
TRBJ2-1	TRBV28	TRBD1	NA	CASSSAGTGVYNEQFF	TGTGCCAGCAGTTCCGCCGGGACAGGGGTATACAATGAGCAGTTCTTC
TRBJ2-7	TRBV30	TRBD2	NA	CASSTSGGPYEQYF	TGTGCCTCTTCGACTAGCGGGGGCCCCTACGAGCAGTACTTC
TRBJ2-1	TRBV19	TRBD2	NA	CASSQGTSDYNEQFF	TGTGCCAGTAGTCAGGGGACTAGCGATTACAATGAGCAGTTCTTC
TRBJ1-2	TRBV6-4	NA	NA	CASSEARGGLYGYTF	TGTGCCAGCAGTGAAGCTCGCGGGGGCTTGTATGGCTACACCTTC
TRBJ1-2	TRBV10-3	NA	NA	CAISQSDGTSGGYTF	TGTGCCATCAGTCAGTCTGACGGGACAAGTGGTGGCTACACCTTC
TRBJ1-5	TRBV27	NA	NA	CASSPRGGYYSNQPQHF	TGTGCCAGCAGTCCTCGGGGAGGCTACTATAGCAATCAGCCCCAGCATTTT
TRBJ2-7	TRBV5-1	TRBD2	NA	CASSGGLAAYEQYF	TGCGCCAGCAGCGGAGGACTAGCGGCTTACGAGCAGTACTTC